This T cell receptor beta chain was identified in a study of technical replicates of blood from a handful of donors. Germline V gene data show CDR1 as SGHNT and CDR2 as YYREEE (reference sequence). The CDR3 contains 17 residues. V was trimmed by 0 bases and J by 5 bases, leaving 20 bases between them. Profiling relied on immunoSEQ multiplex PCR, and the TCRdb table lists in-frame clones only, not all of them. The sample includes approximately 82,000 clones, 80% to 95% of them seen just once. This receptor was taken from a human donor in good health. The sequencing input was T cells isolated from PBMCs. J is TRBJ2-5 and V is TRBV5-4; a weak D match, TRBD2 (7 bases). CDR3 sequence (DNA): TGTGCCAGCAGCTTGGTACGGCCTCTAGGGGGAGGGGAGACCCAGTACTTC. Its protein product is CASSLVRPLGGGETQYF.